This T cell receptor beta chain derives from a study of blood T cell repertoires in COVID-19. Study details: Samples of COVID-19 (acute and convalescent) were obtained from the United States, Italy and Spain.

Assay: immunoSEQ multiplex PCR; the TCRdb copy retains only in-frame clones and omits some. The sample has roughly 400,000 clones, about 92% seen once. Clinical histories supplied by participants themselves formed the basis of cohort assignment. CDR1 and CDR2 (germline): GTSNPN, SVGIG (reference sequence). This CDR3 has 13 amino acids. The V gene lost 5 bases and the J gene lost 1 base, with 8 bases spanning the gap. This chain joins TRBV30 and TRBJ2-2; D perhaps matches TRBD1 (5 bases). Sequencing input: PBMCs or T cells enriched from blood (not recorded which). The source of this sequence is a man aged 18 to 30 who had recovered from COVID-19. The CDR3 reads CAWSQGNTGELFF. DNA of the CDR3: TGTGCCTGGTCTCAGGGGAACACCGGGGAGCTGTTTTTT.